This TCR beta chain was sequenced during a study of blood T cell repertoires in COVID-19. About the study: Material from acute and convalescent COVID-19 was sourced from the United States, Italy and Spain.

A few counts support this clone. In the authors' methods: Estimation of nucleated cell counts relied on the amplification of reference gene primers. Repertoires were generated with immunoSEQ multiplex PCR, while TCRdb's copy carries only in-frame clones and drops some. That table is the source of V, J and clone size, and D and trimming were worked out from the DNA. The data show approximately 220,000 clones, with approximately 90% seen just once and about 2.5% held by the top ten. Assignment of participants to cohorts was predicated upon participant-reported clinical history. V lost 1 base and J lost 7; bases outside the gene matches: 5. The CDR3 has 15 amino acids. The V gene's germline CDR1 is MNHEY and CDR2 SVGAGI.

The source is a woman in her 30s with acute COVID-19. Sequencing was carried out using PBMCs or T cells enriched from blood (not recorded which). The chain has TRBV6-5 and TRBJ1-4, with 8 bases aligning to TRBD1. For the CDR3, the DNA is TGTGCCAGCAGTTACTTGACAGGGGCTGGTGAAAAACTGTTTTTT. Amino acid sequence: CASSYLTGAGEKLFF.